The 25 T cell receptor beta chains in this list originate from one sample, sequenced in a study of T cells in Graves' hyperthyroidism and ophthalmopathy. RNA transcripts were the template for amplifying TCR beta CDR3 regions. The HTBI primer set was used in a first-round RT-PCR of the TCR CDR3. MiXCR, run by TCRdb on the multiplex PCR reads, gives a single entry per CDR3 protein. The sample lists 300,000 to 350,000 distinct CDR3 sequences; about 18% were seen once. The sample was blood. The receptor set was obtained from a woman aged 50 to 65 with Graves' hyperthyroidism.

V and J are TRBV19 and TRBJ2-1; D possibly matches TRBD1 or TRBD2 (5 bases each). With 10 bases removed from V and 8 bases from J, the gap between germline ends came to 18 bases. The CDR3 totals 13 residues. Per germline, CDR1 LNHDA and CDR2 SQIVND (reference sequence). The CDR3 nucleotides read TGTGCCACCGGCCGGGACGTCGGGGATGAGCAGTTCTTC. Protein sequence: CATGRDVGDEQFF.

This clonotype was detected ten times or more. The chain links TRBV28 to TRBJ1-4; no reliable D call. This CDR3 has 14 residues. Per germline, CDR1 MDHEN and CDR2 SYDVKM. Trimming took off 6 bases at V and 5 bases at J, with 13 bases between the two ends. CDR3 sequence: CASSTAQLNEKLFF. The CDR3 DNA reads TGTGCCAGCAGCACCGCCCAGCTAAATGAAAAACTGTTTTTT.

In its sample, this clonotype was seen many times. The rearrangement uses TRBV12-3 or TRBV12-4 and TRBJ2-3, with a possible D match to TRBD1 (6 bases). This CDR3 contains 13 residues. V lost 7 bases, J lost 2 bases, and 10 bases lay in between. CDR3: CASKDSNTDTQYF. In DNA form, the CDR3 reads TGTGCCAGCAAGGACAGCAACACAGATACGCAGTATTTT.

This clonotype occurred many times. This chain links TRBV28 with TRBJ2-7; 8 bases are a match to TRBD2. The ends lost 3 bases at V and 2 bases at J; junction bases unmatched: 3. CDR1 is MDHEN and CDR2 is SYDVKM in the germline V gene. This CDR3 has 14 residues. The CDR3 loop is CASSLAAGAYEQYF. In nucleotides, the CDR3 is TGTGCCAGCAGTTTGGCAGCGGGGGCCTACGAGCAGTACTTC.

In this sample, this clonotype turned up many times. V usage is TRBV28 and J usage is TRBJ1-4, with 10 bases lining up with TRBD1. The V gene's germline CDR1 is MDHEN and CDR2 SYDVKM. After removal of 4 bases from V and 8 bases from J, the junction contained 13 bases not matched to a gene. The CDR3 contains 17 residues. For the CDR3, the DNA is TGTGCCAGCAGTTCGACCCTCGGGACAGGGGTTATCGAAAAACTGTTTTTT. It encodes CASSSTLGTGVIEKLFF.

This clonotype was found a few times. The V and J genes are TRBV29-1 and TRBJ1-1; TRBD1 agrees at 8 bases. Germline CDR1 reads SQVTM; CDR2 reads ANQGSEA. CDR3 length: 13 residues. V trimming: 6 bases; J trimming: 2 bases; junction bases outside the gene matches: 5. The CDR3 DNA reads TGCAGCGTCCTTGGACAGGGTAACACTGAAGCTTTCTTT. Residues: CSVLGQGNTEAFF.

This clonotype was found many times. V and J are TRBV2 and TRBJ2-3; no firm D call. Germline CDR1 reads SNHLY; CDR2 reads FYNNEI. Trimming left V 4 bases short and J 0 bases short, with 8 bases between. This CDR3 has 14 residues. The CDR3 sequence: CASSAQPSTDTQYF. The DNA for the CDR3 is TGTGCCAGCAGTGCTCAACCCAGCACAGATACGCAGTATTTT.

The chain carries TRBV11-2 and TRBJ2-5; possible D gene TRBD2, 5 bases. CDR3 length: 15 amino acids. Germline V gene sequence: CDR1 SGHAT, CDR2 FQNNGV. Trimming shortened V by 2 bases and J by 0 bases, and 10 bases separated the two germline ends. The CDR3, as DNA: TGTGCCAGCAGCTTAATCCGGGGATACCAAGAGACCCAGTACTTC. Translation: CASSLIRGYQETQYF.

This clonotype was observed at least ten times. The chain employs TRBV12-3 or TRBV12-4 and TRBJ1-1, with D possibly TRBD1 on 5 matching bases. V was trimmed by 6 bases and J by 2 bases, leaving 10 bases between them. This CDR3 has 13 residues. CDR3 bases: TGTGCCAGCAGCCATGGGGGAAACACTGAAGCTTTCTTT. Its translation: CASSHGGNTEAFF.

This clonotype has only a few counts. The V call is TRBV30, the J call TRBJ2-1, with 8 bases lining up with TRBD2. The CDR3 has 15 amino acids. Germline V gene lookup returns CDR1 GTSNPN and CDR2 SVGIG (reference sequence). The V segment lost 2 bases and the J segment 0 bases; nucleotides outside the gene matches: 3. The chain's CDR3 is CAWSRSGSSYNEQFF. CDR3 DNA sequence: TGTGCCTGGAGTCGCAGCGGGAGCTCCTACAATGAGCAGTTCTTC.

The CDR3: CASSPDRRTYNEQFF. DNA for the CDR3: TGTGCCAGCAGCCCCGACAGGCGAACCTACAATGAGCAGTTCTTC. V usage is TRBV12-3 or TRBV12-4 and J usage is TRBJ2-1; TRBD1 might be the D (6 bases). V lost 6 bases and J lost 2, with 14 bases in between. The CDR3 sequence is 15 residues long.

In nucleotides, the CDR3 is TGTGCCAGCAGCTTAAATCTCGCTAGCGGGGAGACCCAGTACTTC. It codes for CASSLNLASGETQYF. The rearrangement links TRBV7-2 to TRBJ2-5, with 8 bases identical to TRBD2. The J segment lost 5 bases and the V segment lost 2 bases, leaving 7 bases of the junction unmatched. Germline V gene data show CDR1 as SGHTA and CDR2 as FQGNSA. The length of the CDR3 is 15 residues.

As to this clonotype: This clone may be a read error of a much larger clone one base away. This chain connects TRBV3-1 to TRBJ1-5; TRBD1 might be the D (6 bases). V was shortened by 4 bases and J by 3 bases, with 13 bases between the two germline ends. Germline CDR1 reads LGHDT; CDR2 reads YNNKEL (reference sequence). The CDR3 covers 15 residues. CDR3 residues: CASSRTGTPNQPQHF. The CDR3 DNA follows: TGTGCCAGCAGCCGTACCGGGACACCCAATCAGCCCCAGCATTTT.

This clonotype came up many times. The chain combines TRBV6-1 with TRBJ1-1, with 10 nucleotides matching TRBD1. V was pared by 7 bases and J by 4 bases, with 12 bases of the junction left unmatched. The CDR3 covers 16 residues. The germline V gene encodes CDR1 MNHNS and CDR2 SASEGT. The CDR3 loop is CASTKTGGASPTEAFF. The CDR3 nucleotides read TGTGCCAGCACCAAGACAGGGGGCGCGAGTCCCACTGAAGCTTTCTTT.

At least ten counts were recorded for this clonotype. This chain uses TRBV20-1 with TRBJ1-1; the D gene is possibly TRBD1 (5 bases). Deletions cut 1 base from V and 11 bases from J, with 8 bases between. The CDR3 runs to 10 residues. Germline V gene data show CDR1 as DFQATT and CDR2 as SNEGSKA (reference sequence). In DNA form, the CDR3 reads TGCAGTGCTAGAGTAAACAGGGCTTTCTTT. It specifies CSARVNRAFF.

V and J are TRBV15 and TRBJ2-3, with D unresolved. This CDR3 region has 12 residues. V dropped 0 bases and J dropped 12 bases, with 10 bases sitting between them. Germline CDR1 reads LNHNV; CDR2 reads YYDKDF (reference sequence). CDR3 sequence (DNA): TGTGCCACCAGCAGAGATACGGACCCACAGTATTTT. Translated, it gives CATSRDTDPQYF.

The chain employs TRBV29-1 and TRBJ2-1, with 10 bases identical to TRBD2. Germline V lookup: CDR1 SQVTM, CDR2 ANQGSEA. The trim removed 0 bases at V and 1 base at J, leaving 6 bases unmatched. This CDR3 comprises 17 residues. CDR3 sequence: CSVEDIDSGGSYNEQFF. CDR3 nucleotides: TGCAGCGTTGAAGATATAGATAGCGGGGGGTCCTACAATGAGCAGTTCTTC.

V and J are TRBV5-8 and TRBJ1-2; D is ambiguous. The CDR3 loop spans 17 amino acids. Per the germline V gene, CDR1 is SGHTS and CDR2 is YDEGEE. V shed 5 bases and J shed 8 bases, with 28 bases lying between them. The CDR3 spells CASSYNDMAPSINGYTF. CDR3 DNA sequence: TGTGCCAGCAGTTATAATGACATGGCCCCATCTATAAACGGCTACACCTTC. The whole variable domain, remainder taken from reference TRBV5-8 and TRBJ1-2, is EAGVTQSPTHLIKTRGQQATLRCSPISGHTSVYWYQQALGLGLQFLLWYDEGEERNRGNFPPRFSGRQFPNYSSELNVNALELEDSALYLCASSYNDMAPSINGYTFGSGTRLTVV.

This clonotype was observed at least ten times. This sequence joins TRBV6-2 or TRBV6-3 and TRBJ1-1; maybe TRBD1 (5 bases). Trimming shortened V by 6 bases and J by 6 bases, and 11 bases separated the two germline ends. The germline gives CDR1 MNHEY, CDR2 SVGEGT. The CDR3 length is 12 residues. The DNA for the CDR3 is TGTGCCAGCAGACCCGACAGTCCTGAAGCTTTCTTT. It encodes CASRPDSPEAFF.

This clonotype turned up a few times. The rearrangement joins TRBV20-1 to TRBJ1-4; D is perhaps TRBD1 (5 bases). This CDR3 spans 12 amino acids. The V gene lost 5 bases and the J gene lost 7 bases, with 11 bases spanning the gap. Germline V gene sequence: CDR1 DFQATT, CDR2 SNEGSKA (reference sequence). The CDR3 region is CSAGGVGEKLFF. The DNA of the CDR3 is TGCAGTGCTGGGGGGGTTGGTGAAAAACTGTTTTTT.

V gene TRBV28 combines with J gene TRBJ1-2, with D hard to call. Germline CDR1 reads MDHEN; CDR2 reads SYDVKM. The CDR3 loop spans 13 amino acids. With 3 bases removed from V and 8 bases from J, the gap between germline ends came to 13 bases. In DNA, the CDR3 is TGTGCCAGCAGTTTCGAGCCCGTTAGGGGCTACACCTTC. Translating it yields CASSFEPVRGYTF.

This clonotype was seen repeatedly, ten times or more. The V gene is TRBV6-1, the J gene TRBJ2-2; no clear D gene. The CDR3 contains 13 residues. Germline CDR1 MNHNS, CDR2 SASEGT. Trimming cost V 7 bases and J 1 base, with 7 bases left between them. The CDR3 region is CASNGRNTGELFF. CDR3 sequence (DNA): TGTGCCAGCAACGGACGGAACACCGGGGAGCTGTTTTTT.

The sample holds many counts of this clonotype. The chain uses TRBV30 and TRBJ1-1; D is undetermined. V gave up 1 base and J gave up 6 bases, with 6 bases separating them. The CDR3 covers 11 residues. Looked up from germline, CDR1 is GTSNPN and CDR2 is SVGIG (reference sequence). CDR3 sequence (DNA): TGTGCCTGGAGTGACCAGTCTGAAGCTTTCTTT. It codes for CAWSDQSEAFF.

The V and J genes are TRBV27 and TRBJ2-7; a possible D gene is TRBD1 (7 bases). Germline V gene sequence: CDR1 MNHEY, CDR2 SMNVEV (reference sequence). CDR3 length: 14 residues. The V and J ends lost 5 bases and 1 base respectively, with 12 bases between them. CDR3 amino acids: CASSRGDSSYEQYF. The CDR3 region has the DNA TGTGCCAGCAGTAGGGGGGACAGTTCCTACGAGCAGTACTTC.

This clonotype was counted between two and nine times. The V call is TRBV6-2 or TRBV6-3, the J call TRBJ2-1; 9 bases match TRBD2. CDR1 is MNHEY and CDR2 is SVGEGT in the germline V gene. After removal of 0 bases from V and 5 bases from J, the junction contained 14 bases not matched to a gene. The CDR3 runs 19 residues. DNA for the CDR3: TGTGCCAGCAGTTACTCGAGCTTAGCGGGACTAGCACGAAACAATGAGCAGTTCTTC. As protein: CASSYSSLAGLARNNEQFF.